The 16 T cell receptor beta chains below come from one sample, sequenced in a study of response to subunit inactivated influenza vaccine. TCRdb fed the RT-PCR reads into MiXCR, producing one record per CDR3 protein. Here the sample spans roughly 500,000 distinct CDR3 sequences, 16% being singletons. The sequenced sample was CD4+ T cells sorted from PBMCs, obtained 23 to 25 months after vaccination. The receptors were gathered from a man aged 45-69 years who received an inactivated influenza vaccine.

Ten or more counts support this clonotype. The V call is TRBV7-9, the J call TRBJ2-3; D is unclear. From germline, CDR1 is SEHNR and CDR2 FQNEAQ (reference sequence). This CDR3 has 16 residues. Trimming removed 2 bases at V and 3 bases at J, with 15 bases between. CDR3 bases: TGTGCCAGCAGCTTAAAGGGCGGCCGTATGACAGATACGCAGTATTTT. Its protein is CASSLKGGRMTDTQYF.

This clonotype was counted only a few times. The rearrangement links TRBV20-1 to TRBJ2-2; 9 positions agree with TRBD2. With 2 bases clipped from V and 4 bases from J, the junction kept 5 bases outside the gene matches. Germline-derived CDR1 and CDR2 are DFQATT and SNEGSKA (reference sequence). The CDR3 contains 15 residues. This CDR3 reads CSARLRLAVTGELFF. The CDR3 coding sequence is TGCAGTGCTAGACTCCGACTAGCGGTCACCGGGGAGCTGTTTTTT.

On this clonotype: No DNA is shown, since the ends of the CDR3 on it are uncertain; the CDR3 is the one TCRdb lists. The chain couples TRBV5-6 to TRBJ2-3; the table's TRBD1 call for D was not verified on the DNA. The CDR3 is made up of 15 amino acids, end residues included. Germline V CDR1 and CDR2: SGHDT, YYEEEE. The CDR3 region is CASSFGPGSTDTQYF.

The V and J genes are TRBV9 and TRBJ1-4; D is possibly TRBD1 (5 bases). CDR1 is SGDLS, CDR2 YYNGEE, per germline. V lost 0 bases to trimming and J lost 7 bases, with 13 bases between them. The CDR3 sequence is 15 residues long. The CDR3 DNA is TGTGCCAGCAGCGTAGGGGGGAGAATGGGTGAAAAACTGTTTTTT. It encodes CASSVGGRMGEKLFF.

This clonotype occurred a few times. This chain joins TRBV7-2 and TRBJ1-1; TRBD1 agrees at 7 bases. Trimming at V came to 3 bases and at J to 8 bases, leaving 6 bases not matched to a gene. Germline V lookup: CDR1 SGHTA, CDR2 FQGNSA. The CDR3 runs 13 residues. CDR3: CASSFPTGLEAFF. CDR3 bases: TGTGCCAGCAGCTTCCCGACAGGGCTCGAAGCTTTCTTT.

The gene calls are TRBV6-2 or TRBV6-3 and TRBJ2-2; no reliable D call. CDR1 MNHEY and CDR2 SVGEGT come from the germline V gene. Trimming pared 5 bases from V and 5 bases from J, leaving 6 bases between. The CDR3 length is 12 residues. CDR3 nucleotides: TGTGCCAGCAGTCGGATGACCGGGGAGCTGTTTTTT. Translation: CASSRMTGELFF.

This chain links TRBV29-1 with TRBJ2-5; D gene uncertain. The CDR3 is 11 amino acids. CDR1 SQVTM and CDR2 ANQGSEA come from the germline V gene. Trimming took off 2 bases at V and 10 bases at J, with 11 bases between the two ends. This chain's CDR3 is CSVEIFESQYF. The CDR3 DNA sequence: TGCAGCGTTGAAATTTTCGAAAGCCAGTACTTC.

Only a few counts were recorded for this clonotype. The chain combines TRBV12-3 or TRBV12-4 with TRBJ2-2; 14 bases line up with TRBD2. J was trimmed by 6 bases and V by 4 bases; bases with no gene match: 4. The CDR3 consists of 16 residues. The CDR3 region is CASSSPGLAGAGELFF. CDR3 in DNA: TGTGCCAGCAGTTCACCGGGACTAGCGGGAGCCGGGGAGCTGTTTTTT.

There are a few counts of this clonotype. V is TRBV28 and J is TRBJ1-6; 8 nucleotides agree with TRBD1. V dropped 4 bases and J dropped 9; count of bases not matched to a gene: 5. The CDR3 loop spans 14 amino acids. Germline V gives CDR1 MDHEN, CDR2 SYDVKM. The CDR3 DNA reads TGTGCCAGCAGTTCGGACAGGGAGTTTTCACCCCTCCACTTT. As protein: CASSSDREFSPLHF.

There are a few counts of this clonotype. This rearrangement joins TRBV20-1 to TRBJ2-1; D remains ambiguous. CDR3 length equals 11 residues. V lost 4 bases, J lost 4 bases, and 5 bases lay in between. Per the germline V gene, CDR1 is DFQATT and CDR2 is SNEGSKA (reference sequence). The CDR3 spells CSATEYNEQFF. CDR3 nucleotides: TGCAGTGCTACTGAATACAATGAGCAGTTCTTC.

This clonotype was detected only a few times. This chain uses TRBV12-3 or TRBV12-4 with TRBJ1-5, with 7 bases that match TRBD1. Trimming removed 6 bases from V and 4 bases from J; junction bases left unmatched: 9. This CDR3 comprises 15 residues. The CDR3 is CASRAGDSKNQPQHF. CDR3 coding DNA: TGTGCCAGCAGGGCCGGGGACAGTAAAAATCAGCCCCAGCATTTT.

J is TRBJ2-2 and V is TRBV6-2 or TRBV6-3, with TRBD2 identical over 7 bases. V lost 2 bases and J lost 5; bases outside the gene matches: 8. CDR3 length equals 16 residues. Per the germline V gene, CDR1 is MNHEY and CDR2 is SVGEGT. In nucleotides, the CDR3 is TGTGCCAGCAGTTACCCCCTGGGAGGGGAGACCGGGGAGCTGTTTTTT. It specifies CASSYPLGGETGELFF.

In this sample, this clonotype turned up a few times. The J gene is TRBJ2-5, the V gene TRBV7-6, with 11 positions matching TRBD2. Losses at the gene ends were 2 bases for V and 5 bases for J; bases not matched to a gene: 13. This CDR3 spans 18 amino acids. Germline V CDR1 and CDR2: SGHVS, FNYEAQ. The CDR3 nucleotides are TGTGCCAGCAGCTTACCCCTTATTTTAGCGGGAGGGCCGGAGACCCAGTACTTC. It encodes CASSLPLILAGGPETQYF.

This rearrangement joins TRBV10-3 to TRBJ2-2, with D possibly matching TRBD2 (5 bases). Trimming removed 2 bases at V and 8 bases at J, with 21 bases between. The germline gives CDR1 ENHRY, CDR2 SYGVKD. The CDR3 runs to 17 residues. DNA for the CDR3: TGTGCCATCAGTGAGCCTTCTCGGGGATCCGCAATGGGGGAGCTGTTTTTT. Translation: CAISEPSRGSAMGELFF.

The rearrangement links TRBV5-4 to TRBJ1-6, with a tentative D call TRBD1 (6 bases). The CDR3 covers 14 residues. Germline CDR1 reads SGHNT; CDR2 reads YYREEE (reference sequence). The V end lost 1 base, the J end lost 6 bases, and 8 bases lay between the germline ends. CDR3 bases: TGTGCCAGCAGCTTGTGGGACACTAATTCACCCCTCCACTTT. Amino acid sequence: CASSLWDTNSPLHF. Variable domain in full (rest from reference TRBV5-4 and TRBJ1-6): ETGVTQSPTHLIKTRGQQVTLRCSSQSGHNTVSWYQQALGQGPQFIFQYYREEENGRGNFPPRFSGLQFPNYSSELNVNALELDDSALYLCASSLWDTNSPLHFGNGTRLTVT.

V gene TRBV2 combines with J gene TRBJ2-1; no clear D. V lost 6 bases and J lost 0, with 6 bases in between. The CDR3 runs to 13 residues. Germline V gene sequence: CDR1 SNHLY, CDR2 FYNNEI. The CDR3 is CASRGYSYNEQFF. As DNA, the CDR3 is TGTGCCAGCAGGGGGTACTCCTACAATGAGCAGTTCTTC.